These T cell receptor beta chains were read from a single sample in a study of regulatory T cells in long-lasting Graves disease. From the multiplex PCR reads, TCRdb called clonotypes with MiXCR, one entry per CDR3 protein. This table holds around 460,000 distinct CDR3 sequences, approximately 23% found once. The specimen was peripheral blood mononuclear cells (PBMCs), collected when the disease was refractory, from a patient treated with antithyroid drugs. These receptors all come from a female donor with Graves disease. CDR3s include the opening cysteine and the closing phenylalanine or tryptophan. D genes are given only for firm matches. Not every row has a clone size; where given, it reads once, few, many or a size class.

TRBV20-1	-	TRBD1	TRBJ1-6	CSAFGQDYNSPLHF	TGCAGTGCCTTCGGACAGGACTATAATTCACCCCTCCACTTT
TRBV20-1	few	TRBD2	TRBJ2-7	CSARGIAGVTSYEQYF	TGCAGTGCTAGAGGCATAGCGGGAGTTACCTCCTACGAGCAGTACTTC
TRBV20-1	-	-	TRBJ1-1	CSATAANTEAFF	TGCAGTGCCACGGCTGCGAACACTGAAGCTTTCTTT
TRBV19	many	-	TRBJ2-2	CASSIVPGESAAGELFF	TGTGCCAGTAGTATTGTCCCCGGGGAATCCGCGGCCGGGGAGCTGTTTTTT
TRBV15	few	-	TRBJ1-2	CATSRVGGQDGYTF	TGTGCCACCAGCAGAGTAGGGGGGCAGGATGGCTACACCTTC
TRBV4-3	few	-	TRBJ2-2	CASSQDFAVRTGELFF	TGCGCCAGCAGCCAAGATTTCGCCGTCAGGACCGGGGAGCTGTTTTTT
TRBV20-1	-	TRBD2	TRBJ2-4	CSARDPLAGGKLGWLSKNIQYF	TGCAGTGCTAGAGATCCCCTAGCGGGAGGAAAATTAGGGTGGTTGTCCAAAAACATTCAGTACTTC
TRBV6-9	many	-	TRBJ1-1	CASSYQPDGKAFF	TGTGCCAGCAGTTACCAACCGGATGGGAAAGCTTTCTTT
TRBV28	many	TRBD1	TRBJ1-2	CASKGQDHNYGYTF	TGTGCCAGCAAAGGACAGGACCATAACTATGGCTACACCTTC
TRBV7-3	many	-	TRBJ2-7	CASAKGVGSYEQYF	TGTGCCAGCGCCAAAGGGGTGGGCTCCTACGAGCAGTACTTC
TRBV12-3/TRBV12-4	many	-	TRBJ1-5	CASSFSRDQPQHF	TGTGCCAGCAGTTTTTCGCGTGATCAGCCCCAGCATTTT
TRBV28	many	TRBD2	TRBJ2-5	CASGLAGGWETQYF	TGTGCCAGCGGATTAGCGGGGGGGTGGGAGACCCAGTACTTC
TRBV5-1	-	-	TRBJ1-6	CASSLGQVESPLHF	TGCGCCAGCAGCTTAGGTCAGGTGGAATCACCCCTCCACTTT
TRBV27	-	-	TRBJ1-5	CASRFQGGVQNQPQHF	TGTGCCAGCAGATTTCAGGGAGGGGTTCAAAATCAGCCCCAGCATTTT
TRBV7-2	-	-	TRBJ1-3	CASSLVGGAGNTIYF	TGTGCCAGCAGCTTAGTAGGGGGGGCCGGAAACACCATATATTTT
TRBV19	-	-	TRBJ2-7	CASSVWGDEQYF	TGTGCCAGTAGTGTATGGGGGGACGAGCAGTACTTC
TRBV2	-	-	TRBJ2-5	CASTRAGQSLETQYF	TGTGCCAGCACCCGGGCGGGACAGTCCCTGGAGACCCAGTACTTC
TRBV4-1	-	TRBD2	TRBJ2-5	CASSQDPGTGGETQYF	TGCGCCAGCAGCCAAGATCCCGGGACGGGGGGGGAGACCCAGTACTTC
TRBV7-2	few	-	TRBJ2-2	CASSQGSAPELFF	TGTGCCAGCAGCCAGGGGTCCGCACCGGAGCTGTTTTTT
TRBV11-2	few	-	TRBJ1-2	CASSLIERNYGYTF	TGTGCCAGCAGCTTGATAGAGCGAAACTATGGCTACACCTTC
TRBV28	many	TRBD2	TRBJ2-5	CASSLVTSGILETQYF	TGTGCCAGCAGTTTGGTTACTAGCGGGATTCTAGAGACCCAGTACTTC
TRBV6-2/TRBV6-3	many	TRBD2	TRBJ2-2	CASSYSGLANTGELFF	TGTGCCAGCAGTTACTCGGGACTAGCAAACACCGGGGAGCTGTTTTTT
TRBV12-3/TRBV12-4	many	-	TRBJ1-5	CASSTTPLDQPQHF	TGTGCCAGCAGTACAACACCGCTTGATCAGCCCCAGCATTTT
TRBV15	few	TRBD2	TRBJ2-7	CATSRDRGDSSGRPYEQYF	TGTGCCACCAGCAGAGACAGGGGTGACTCTAGCGGGAGACCCTACGAGCAGTACTTC
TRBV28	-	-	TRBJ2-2	CASTPFGFNSGELFF	TGTGCCAGCACCCCGTTCGGCTTTAATTCCGGGGAGCTGTTTTTT
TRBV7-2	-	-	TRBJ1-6	CASSYGSPPNSPLHF	TGTGCCAGCAGCTACGGGAGTCCCCCGAATTCACCCCTCCACTTT
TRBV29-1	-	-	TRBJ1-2	CSVERLRYYGYTF	TGCAGCGTTGAAAGGCTCCGCTACTATGGCTACACCTTC
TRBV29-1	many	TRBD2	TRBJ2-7	CSVEAGTSGRGEQYF	TGCAGCGTTGAAGCCGGGACTAGCGGGAGGGGCGAGCAGTACTTC
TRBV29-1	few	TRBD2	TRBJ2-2	CSVRSGRVNTGELFF	TGCAGCGTTCGGAGCGGGAGGGTGAACACCGGGGAGCTGTTTTTT
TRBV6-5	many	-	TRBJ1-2	CASSYSAANYGYTF	TGTGCCAGCAGTTACTCGGCGGCTAACTATGGCTACACCTTC
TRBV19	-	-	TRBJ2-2	CASSGTYPLNTGELFF	TGTGCCAGTAGTGGAACCTACCCGCTGAACACCGGGGAGCTGTTTTTT
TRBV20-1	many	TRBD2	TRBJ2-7	CSAGRAGYHEQYF	TGCAGTGCTGGTCGAGCGGGATACCACGAGCAGTACTTC
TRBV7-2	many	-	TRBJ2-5	CASSLGRQQETQYF	TGTGCCAGCAGCTTAGGACGGCAGCAAGAGACCCAGTACTTC
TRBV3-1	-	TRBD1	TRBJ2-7	CASSQVWDRDHEQYF	TGTGCCAGCAGCCAAGTTTGGGACAGGGACCACGAGCAGTACTTC
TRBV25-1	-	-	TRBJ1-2	CASRSSGIGDGYTF	TGTGCCAGCAGGAGCTCAGGGATTGGAGATGGCTACACCTTC
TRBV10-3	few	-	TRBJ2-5	CAISERTNGETQYF	TGTGCCATCAGTGAGAGGACTAACGGAGAGACCCAGTACTTC
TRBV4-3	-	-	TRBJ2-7	CASSQGGPLYF	TGCGCCAGCAGCCAAGGGGGGCCGTTATACTTC
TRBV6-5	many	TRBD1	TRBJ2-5	CASSYGGTGGETQYF	TGTGCCAGCAGTTACGGAGGGACAGGCGGGGAGACCCAGTACTTC
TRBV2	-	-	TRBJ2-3	CASKGQPTTDTQYF	TGTGCCAGCAAAGGACAGCCTACCACAGATACGCAGTATTTT
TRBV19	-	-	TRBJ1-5	CASSIEGGDNQPQHF	TGTGCCAGTAGTATCGAGGGAGGGGATAATCAGCCCCAGCATTTT
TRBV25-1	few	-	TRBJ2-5	CASSEEGAGGQETQYF	TGTGCCAGCAGTGAGGAGGGGGCAGGGGGCCAAGAGACCCAGTACTTC
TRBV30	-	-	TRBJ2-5	CAWSGGGGETQYF	TGTGCCTGGAGTGGTGGAGGGGGAGAGACCCAGTACTTC
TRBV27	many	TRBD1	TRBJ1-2	CASTGTGGNYGYTF	TGTGCCAGCACCGGGACAGGGGGCAACTATGGCTACACCTTC
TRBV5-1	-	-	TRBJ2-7	CASSLGFGSEQYF	TGCGCCAGCAGCTTGGGCTTCGGGAGCGAGCAGTACTTC
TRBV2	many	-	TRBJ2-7	CASNRQPAYEQYF	TGTGCCAGCAATCGGCAGCCAGCCTACGAGCAGTACTTC
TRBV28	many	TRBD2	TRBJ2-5	CASRTSGEETQYF	TGTGCCAGCAGGACTAGCGGAGAAGAGACCCAGTACTTC
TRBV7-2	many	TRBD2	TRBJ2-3	CASSPRASGGMSTDTQYF	TGTGCCAGCAGCCCCCGTGCTAGCGGGGGGATGAGCACAGATACGCAGTATTTT
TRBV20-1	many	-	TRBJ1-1	CSVESVWVTEAFF	TGCAGTGTTGAGTCAGTATGGGTCACTGAAGCTTTCTTT